In its sample, the clone carrying this T cell receptor (beta chain) was seen a few times. The target antigen is unknown. CDR1 is SGHDN and CDR2 is FVKESK in the germline V gene. With V trimmed by 4 bases and J by 1 base, 4 bases remained unmatched. The CDR3 contains 15 residues. This specimen belongs to a study of T cells in Graves' hyperthyroidism and ophthalmopathy. If no ophthalmopathy progression occurred within 18 months, Graves' hyperthyroidism was stable. Patients aged 18 to 65 had newly diagnosed hyperthyroidism that had lasted under 2 months. RNA transcripts served as the template for amplifying TCR beta CDR3 regions. The TCR CDR3 first-round RT-PCR relied on the HTBI primer set. In TCRdb, the multiplex PCR reads were re-called with MiXCR into one record per CDR3 protein. The sample lists about 200,000 distinct CDR3 sequences, roughly a sixth occurring once. Broader study findings: Within blood appeared most thyroid clonotypes that had expanded above 0.001. Ophthalmopathy, as predicted by the model, came a median around 7 months after the prediction.

The sequencing sample was made of blood. The chain employs TRBV14 and TRBJ2-3; 8 nucleotides match TRBD1. The sequence derives from a man aged 50-60 years with Graves' hyperthyroidism. The CDR3 region has the DNA TGTGCCAGCAGCCGACAGGGGACCCGCACAGATACGCAGTATTTT. Translation: CASSRQGTRTDTQYF. The variable domain in full, completed from reference TRBV14 and TRBJ2-3, reads EAGVTQFPSHSVIEKGQTVTLRCDPISGHDNLYWYRRVMGKEIKFLLHFVKESKQDESGMPNNRFLAERTGGTYSTLKVQPAELEDSGVYFCASSRQGTRTDTQYFGPGTRLTVL.